This T cell receptor (beta chain) emerged from a study of blood T cell repertoires in COVID-19. At the level of the study: Italy, Spain and the United States were the sources of the convalescent and acute COVID-19 samples.

Generated by immunoSEQ multiplex PCR, the TCRdb table keeps only in-frame clones and is missing some. The sample holds about 69,000 clones; roughly 87% are singletons and the top ten take just under 3%. In germline, CDR1 is SNHLY, CDR2 FYNNEI. This CDR3 has 14 residues. With 4 bases removed from V and 6 bases from J, the gap between germline ends came to 13 bases. The sequencing sample was made of peripheral blood. This receptor was taken from a man at least 80 years old with acute or convalescent COVID-19. The rearrangement links TRBV2 to TRBJ1-5; possible D gene TRBD1, 6 bases. Here the CDR3 DNA reads TGTGCCAGCAGTGCAGAAACAGGGTTTCAGCCCCAGCATTTT. Protein: CASSAETGFQPQHF.